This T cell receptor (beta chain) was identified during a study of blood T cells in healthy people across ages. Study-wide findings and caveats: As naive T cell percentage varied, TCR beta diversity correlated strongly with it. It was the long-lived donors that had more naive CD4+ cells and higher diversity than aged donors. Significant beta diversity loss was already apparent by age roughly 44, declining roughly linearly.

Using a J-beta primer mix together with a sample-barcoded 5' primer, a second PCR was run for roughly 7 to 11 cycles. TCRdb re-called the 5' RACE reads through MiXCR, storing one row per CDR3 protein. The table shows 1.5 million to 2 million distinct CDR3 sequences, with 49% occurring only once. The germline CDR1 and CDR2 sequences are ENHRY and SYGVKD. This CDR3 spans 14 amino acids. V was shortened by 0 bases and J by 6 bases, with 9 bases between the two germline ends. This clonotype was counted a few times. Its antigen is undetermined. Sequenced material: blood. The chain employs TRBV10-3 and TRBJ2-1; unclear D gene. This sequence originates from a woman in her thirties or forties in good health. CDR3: CAISESTFPNEQFF. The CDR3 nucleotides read TGTGCCATCAGTGAGTCGACTTTTCCCAATGAGCAGTTCTTC.